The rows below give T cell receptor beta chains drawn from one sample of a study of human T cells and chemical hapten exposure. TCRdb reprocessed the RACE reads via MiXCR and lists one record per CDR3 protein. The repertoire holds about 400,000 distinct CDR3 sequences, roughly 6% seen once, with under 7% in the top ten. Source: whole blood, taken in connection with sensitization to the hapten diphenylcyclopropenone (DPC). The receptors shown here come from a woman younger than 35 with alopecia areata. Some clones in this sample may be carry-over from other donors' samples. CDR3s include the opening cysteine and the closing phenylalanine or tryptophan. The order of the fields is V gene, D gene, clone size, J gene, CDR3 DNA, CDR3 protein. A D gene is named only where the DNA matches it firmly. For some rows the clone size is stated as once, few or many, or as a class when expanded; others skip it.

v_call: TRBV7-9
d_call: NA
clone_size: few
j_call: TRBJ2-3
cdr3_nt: TGTGCCAGCAGCGAAGGGACCTTACTCACAGATACGCAGTATTTT
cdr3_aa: CASSEGTLLTDTQYF

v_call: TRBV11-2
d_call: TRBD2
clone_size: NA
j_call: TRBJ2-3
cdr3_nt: TGTGCCAGCAGCTCCAATATAGCGGGGCCTACAGATACGCAGTATTTT
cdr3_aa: CASSSNIAGPTDTQYF

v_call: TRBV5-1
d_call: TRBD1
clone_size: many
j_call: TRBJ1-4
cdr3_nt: TGCGCCAGCAGCTTTACAGGGGGCGCAGGTGAAAAACTGTTTTTT
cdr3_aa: CASSFTGGAGEKLFF

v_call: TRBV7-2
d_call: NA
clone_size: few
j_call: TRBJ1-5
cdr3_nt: TGTGCCAGCAGCGTAGGGGACAATCAGCCCCAGCATTTT
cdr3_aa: CASSVGDNQPQHF

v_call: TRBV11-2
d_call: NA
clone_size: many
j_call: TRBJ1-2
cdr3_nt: TGTGCCAGCAGCCTGTCCGGGGCCCCGCTAGACTATGGCTACACCTTC
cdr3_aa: CASSLSGAPLDYGYTF

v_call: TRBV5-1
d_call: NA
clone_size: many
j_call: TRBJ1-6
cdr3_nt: TGCGCCAGCAGCTTGGACACGGGCTGGAATTCACCCCTCCACTTT
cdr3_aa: CASSLDTGWNSPLHF

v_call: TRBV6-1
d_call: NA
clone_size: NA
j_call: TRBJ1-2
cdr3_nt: TGTGCCAGCAGTGCCGGACCAGAATTTTATGGCTACACCTTC
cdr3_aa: CASSAGPEFYGYTF

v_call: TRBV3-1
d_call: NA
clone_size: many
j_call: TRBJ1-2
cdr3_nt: TGTGCCAGCAGCCAAGCGAATTGGGGGGACGATGGCTACACCTTC
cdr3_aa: CASSQANWGDDGYTF

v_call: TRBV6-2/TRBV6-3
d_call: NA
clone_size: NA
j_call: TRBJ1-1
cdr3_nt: TGTGCCAGCAGTTATGTGAACACTGAAGCTTTCTTT
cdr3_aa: CASSYVNTEAFF

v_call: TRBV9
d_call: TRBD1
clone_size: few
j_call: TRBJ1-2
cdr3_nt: TGTGCCAGCAGCAAGCGGACAGGGGGAGACTATGGCTACACCTTC
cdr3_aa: CASSKRTGGDYGYTF

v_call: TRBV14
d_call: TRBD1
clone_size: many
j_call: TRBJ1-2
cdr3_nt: TGTGCCAGCAGCCAATATACCGGGACAGGGGATGGCTACACCTTC
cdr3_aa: CASSQYTGTGDGYTF

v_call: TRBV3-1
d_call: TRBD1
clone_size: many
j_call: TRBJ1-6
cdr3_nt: TGTGCCAGCAGCCAAGCGACAGGGTCCAGTGATTCACCCCTCCACTTT
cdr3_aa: CASSQATGSSDSPLHF

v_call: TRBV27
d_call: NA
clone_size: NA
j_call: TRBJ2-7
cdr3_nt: TGTGCCAGCGGTAAAGGGGACCGCTACGAGCAGTACTTC
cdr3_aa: CASGKGDRYEQYF

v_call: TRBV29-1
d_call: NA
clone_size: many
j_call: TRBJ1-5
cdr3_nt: TGCAGCGTCCAGGGAGGTTCAGGCAATCAGCCCCAGCATTTT
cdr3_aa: CSVQGGSGNQPQHF

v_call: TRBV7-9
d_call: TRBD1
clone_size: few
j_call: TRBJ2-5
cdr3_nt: TGTGCCAGCAGCATCGGGACAGTAGAGACCCAGTACTTC
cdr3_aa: CASSIGTVETQYF

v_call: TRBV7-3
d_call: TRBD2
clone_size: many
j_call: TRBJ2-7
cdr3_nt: TGTGCCAGCAGCCGCGGGGGTGATTACGAGCAGTACTTC
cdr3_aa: CASSRGGDYEQYF

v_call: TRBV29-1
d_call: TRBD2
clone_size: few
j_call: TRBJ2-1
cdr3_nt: TGCAGCGTTCCCCAGAGCGGGGGGGCCCTGAGCTCCTACAATGAGCAGTTCTTC
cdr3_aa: CSVPQSGGALSSYNEQFF

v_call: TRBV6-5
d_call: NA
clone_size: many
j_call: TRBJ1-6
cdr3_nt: TGTGCCAGCAGTCCCGGGACACATAATTCACCCCTCCACTTT
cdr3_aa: CASSPGTHNSPLHF

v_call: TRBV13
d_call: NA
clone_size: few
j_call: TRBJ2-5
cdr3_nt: TGTGCCAGCAGCTTGCGAGGGAGCGAAGAGACCCAGTACTTC
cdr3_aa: CASSLRGSEETQYF

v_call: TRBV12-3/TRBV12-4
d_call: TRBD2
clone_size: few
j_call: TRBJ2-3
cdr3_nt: TGTGCCAGCAGTCTTCTTAGCGGGGGCCAGGGTGCAGATACGCAGTATTTT
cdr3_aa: CASSLLSGGQGADTQYF

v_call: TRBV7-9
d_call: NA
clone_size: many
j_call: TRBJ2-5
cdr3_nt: TGTGCCAGCAGCCAAGAGGACCTTCCAGAGACCCAGTACTTC
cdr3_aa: CASSQEDLPETQYF

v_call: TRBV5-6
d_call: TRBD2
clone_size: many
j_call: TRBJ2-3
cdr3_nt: TGTGCCAGCAGCTTATTAGCGGGGGCTCGGACAGATACGCAGTATTTT
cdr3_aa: CASSLLAGARTDTQYF

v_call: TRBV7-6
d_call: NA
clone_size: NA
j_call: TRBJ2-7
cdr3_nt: TGTGCCAGCAGCAACCTACAGGGCCCCTACGAGCAGTACTTC
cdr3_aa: CASSNLQGPYEQYF

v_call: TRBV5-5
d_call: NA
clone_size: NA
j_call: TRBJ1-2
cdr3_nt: TGTGCCAGCAGCTTGGCGGTACGGGATTCATATGGCTACACCTTC
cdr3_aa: CASSLAVRDSYGYTF

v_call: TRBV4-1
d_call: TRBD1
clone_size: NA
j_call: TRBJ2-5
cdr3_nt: TGCGCCAGCAGCCGGGGACAGGTCGTGGAGACCCAGTACTTC
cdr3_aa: CASSRGQVVETQYF

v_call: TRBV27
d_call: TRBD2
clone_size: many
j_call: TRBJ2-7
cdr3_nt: TGTGCCAGCAGTTTAACTGCGGGGGGCGTGGAGCAGTACTTC
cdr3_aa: CASSLTAGGVEQYF

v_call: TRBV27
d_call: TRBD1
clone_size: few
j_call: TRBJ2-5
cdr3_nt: TGTGCCAGCAGTGGACAGGGTGTGGGAGAGACCCAGTACTTC
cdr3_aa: CASSGQGVGETQYF

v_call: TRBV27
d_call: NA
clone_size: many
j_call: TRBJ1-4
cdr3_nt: TGTGCCAGCAGTTTGGGCCCGGCTGCAACTAATGAAAAACTGTTTTTT
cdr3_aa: CASSLGPAATNEKLFF

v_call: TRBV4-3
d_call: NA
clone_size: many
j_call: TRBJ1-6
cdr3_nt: TGCGCCAGCAGCCAAGACCCGGGAGGGCTGAATTCACCCCTCCACTTT
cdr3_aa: CASSQDPGGLNSPLHF

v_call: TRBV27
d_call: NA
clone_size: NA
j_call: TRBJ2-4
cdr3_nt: TGTGCCAGCTCCAGGACGGGGCTAGCCAAAAACATTCAGTACTTC
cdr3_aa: CASSRTGLAKNIQYF

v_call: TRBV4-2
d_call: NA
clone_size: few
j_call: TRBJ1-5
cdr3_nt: TGTGCCAGCAGCCAAGGGACAGAAGATCAGCCCCAGCATTTT
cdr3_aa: CASSQGTEDQPQHF

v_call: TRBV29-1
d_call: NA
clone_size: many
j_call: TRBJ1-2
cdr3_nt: TGCAGCGTTGAAGATGCCGCCTATGGCTACACCTTC
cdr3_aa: CSVEDAAYGYTF

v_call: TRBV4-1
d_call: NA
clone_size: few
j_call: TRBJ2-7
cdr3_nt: TGCGCCAGCAGCCAAGAGGCTAGAGGGCAGAACTCCTACGAGCAGTACTTC
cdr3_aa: CASSQEARGQNSYEQYF

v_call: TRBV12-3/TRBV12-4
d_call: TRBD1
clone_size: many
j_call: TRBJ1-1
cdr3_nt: TGTGCCAGCAGCCGACAGGGGAACACTGAAGCTTTCTTT
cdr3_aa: CASSRQGNTEAFF

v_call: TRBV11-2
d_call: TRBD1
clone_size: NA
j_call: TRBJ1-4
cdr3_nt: TGTGCCAGCAGCTTAGGGGACAGGGGGCGGAGTGAAAAACTGTTTTTT
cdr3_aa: CASSLGDRGRSEKLFF

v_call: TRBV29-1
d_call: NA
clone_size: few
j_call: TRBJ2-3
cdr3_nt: TGCAGCTCCGGGGGGCCTAGCGACGCCGCCACAGATACGCAGTATTTT
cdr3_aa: CSSGGPSDAATDTQYF

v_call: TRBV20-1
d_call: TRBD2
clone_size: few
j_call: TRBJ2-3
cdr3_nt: TGCAGTGCTAGATCAGCGGGGGACCAGGTAGATACGCAGTATTTT
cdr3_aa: CSARSAGDQVDTQYF

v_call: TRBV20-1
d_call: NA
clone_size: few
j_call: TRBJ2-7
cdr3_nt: TGCAGTGCTAGTGGGGACATCTCCTACGAGCAGTACTTC
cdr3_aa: CSASGDISYEQYF

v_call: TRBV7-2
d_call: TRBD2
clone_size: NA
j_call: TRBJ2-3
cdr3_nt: TGTGCCAGCAGCTCCAACCCCGGGGGGGCTGGAGATACGCAGTATTTT
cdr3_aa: CASSSNPGGAGDTQYF

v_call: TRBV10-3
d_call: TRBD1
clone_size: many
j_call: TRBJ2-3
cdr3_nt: TGTGCCATCACCTTGGACAGGGGCACAGATACGCAGTATTTT
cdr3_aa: CAITLDRGTDTQYF

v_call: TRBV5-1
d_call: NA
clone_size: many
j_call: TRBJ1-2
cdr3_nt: TGCGCCAGCAGCTTGGGTTCTGTAGAGGGCTATGGCTACACCTTC
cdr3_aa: CASSLGSVEGYGYTF

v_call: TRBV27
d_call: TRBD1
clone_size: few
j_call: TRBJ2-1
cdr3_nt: TGTGCCAGCAGTCAGTCCGGGACAGGACTCTACAATGAGCAGTTCTTC
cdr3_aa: CASSQSGTGLYNEQFF